This T cell receptor beta chain was documented in a study of molecular identifiers for immune sequencing clone quantification (dated by TCRdb to 2016 to 2019). With regard to the full study: For a replicate experiment, RNA from approximately 20,000 or 100,000 naive CD8 T cells was divided into five aliquots, and four of the five aliquots were sequenced. This methods study used CD8 T cells to benchmark TCR RNA copy counting and molecular-identifier clustering-based TCR repertoire sequencing (MIDCIRS).

Libraries came from PCR. The sequencer listed for this sample is Illumina HiSeq 4000. Bulk TCR libraries were prepared as previously described, using TCR primers listed in Table S5. The Qiagen AllPrep DNA/RNA kit was used to purify total RNA. Before any analysis, reads coming from multiple sequencing runs of the same library were combined into one pool. The study's own analysis went as follows. Reads were retained only if their TCR constant sequence matched exactly, and those retained reads were trimmed to 150 nt and grouped according to their 12-nt molecular barcodes. Reads in each barcode group were sub-clustered using a 15% Levenshtein threshold, and a quality-weighted consensus sequence was built for each RNA molecule. Non-functional sequences were filtered out, along with any lower-count sequence sitting one edit away from another sequence. Based on a fit of two negative binomial distributions, barcode sub-clusters having less than 20% of the maximum read count were discarded. The public reads were quality trimmed at Q25 with fastp and then assembled into clones with MiXCR by TCRdb, keeping productive beta chains. Records with the same CDR3 protein are collapsed into one entry carrying the most frequent genes and DNA. It is TCRdb's table, rather than the study itself, that gives the V and J calls and clone size. In this sample the table shows about 640,000 distinct CDR3 sequences, 15% to 20% of which occur a single time. The ten biggest clones cover roughly 0.83% of the sample.

Libraries of naive CD8 T cells were built from approximately 20,000 to 1,000,000 sorted cells, with 10%, 30% or 50% of the purified RNA used. On a BD FACSAria II, naive CD8 T cells were FACS-sorted as CD8+CD4-CCR7+CD45RA+ and collected into RLT Plus buffer. Approximately nine TCR copies' worth of Jurkat RNA were spiked into roughly 17,000-1,100,000 naive CD8 T cell samples to test detection sensitivity. CD8 T cells were enriched with RosetteSep CD8+ T Cell Enrichment Cocktail and Ficoll-Paque, followed by ACK red cell lysis. What the authors observed across the whole study: Spiked-in Jurkat TCR RNA (around eleven copies' worth), which is not part of the donor repertoire, was contained in the naive libraries. About 3 recovered TCR RNA copies per cell were obtained by modeling, versus around 9.8 by digital PCR, implying a capture efficiency of 25% to 30%. Spiked-in Jurkat TCR RNA equivalent to a single cell was reported to be detectable even among one million naive CD8 T cells. In CMV-specific effector cells, clones with more than 20 RNA copies accounted for over 97% of molecules, whereas in naive cells such clones accounted for under 1%. Highly expanded clone sizes could be underestimated because identical TCR molecules may share a barcode. When barcode sub-clustering was not used, chimeric consensus sequences inflated TCR diversity, with chimeras reaching as high as 47%.

From a lookup of the germline V gene, CDR1 and CDR2 are LGHNA and YNFKEQ. The CDR3 runs 13 residues from the cysteine to the phenylalanine. Only the CDR3 DNA is retained, 39 bases long and in frame from the first base. Trimming at the junction amounts to 0 bases on V and 8 bases on J, and the germline ends lie 5 bases apart. In this sample, this clonotype turned up many times. Its target antigen remains unknown. Base qualities are missing; no much larger clone stands one base away. The chain couples TRBV4-2 to TRBJ1-6; TRBD1 is a possible D gene, resting on 5 matching bases. The TCR was taken from a human donor in good health. Some libraries in this study had Jurkat cell RNA spiked in. The specimen sequenced was naive CD8+ T cells from blood, with Jurkat cell RNA spiked in. The sample's cell subset or site label, in plain terms: FACS-sorted CD8+CD4-CCR7+CD45RA+ naive T cells. For the CDR3, the sequence is CASSQDRDSPLHF. The nucleotides are TGTGCCAGCAGCCAAGACAGGGATTCACCCCTCCACTTT.